This T cell receptor (beta chain) is drawn from a study of a mutant IDH1 vaccine in newly diagnosed glioma. As for the study in general: Previous care, which was radiotherapy, temozolomide, or both, most often involved both.

Time point described: week 5, during vaccination. A single vaccine dose contained 300 ug of mutant IDH1 20-mer peptide, and topical imiquimod was used with it. Donor diagnoses consisted of new WHO grade 3 or 4 IDH1-mutant, ATRX-lost astrocytomas. Assay used: immunoSEQ multiplex PCR; TCRdb lists only in-frame clones, some missing. The repertoire holds about 53,000 clones, with about 88% as singletons. In the case of this clone: Its antigen is undetermined.

V dropped 7 bases and J dropped 3; count of bases not matched to a gene: 11. Per germline, CDR1 MNHNS and CDR2 SASEGT. The CDR3 is 15 residues long. The chain links TRBV6-1 to TRBJ2-7, with TRBD1 matching over 8 bases. This receptor was obtained from a woman aged 45 to 65 with glioma. Sequences were derived from PBMCs, sampled from a glioma patient whose treatment included an IDH1 peptide vaccine. CDR3 nucleotides: TGTGCCAGCATTCGCAGGCAGGGGGCCGACTACGAGCAGTACTTC. Protein sequence: CASIRRQGADYEQYF.